One sample yielded the 11 T cell receptor beta chains listed below, sequenced in a study of identical twins. TCRdb redid the calling of the 5' RACE reads with MiXCR, one entry per CDR3 protein. The table shows 1.5 million to 2 million distinct CDR3 sequences, with under 35% occurring only once. The sequenced sample was cord blood. The receptors shown here come from a newborn girl in good health.

V gene TRBV28 combines with J gene TRBJ1-4; D gene uncertain. CDR3 length equals 16 residues. Trimming cost V 6 bases and J 0 bases, with 14 bases left between them. Germline V gene sequence: CDR1 MDHEN, CDR2 SYDVKM. CDR3 DNA sequence: TGTGCCAGCAGCCCCTGGGAGCGAGCAACTAATGAAAAACTGTTTTTT. Its protein product is CASSPWERATNEKLFF.

This clonotype was picked up a small number of times. The chain carries TRBV5-1 and TRBJ2-5; TRBD1 is a possible D gene (6 bases). The V and J ends lost 7 bases and 4 bases respectively, with 17 bases between them. CDR1 SGHRS and CDR2 YFSETQ come from the germline V gene. The CDR3 is made up of 14 amino acids. Here the CDR3 reads CASCRTGYGETQYF. The CDR3 DNA reads as TGCGCCAGCTGTCGAACAGGGTATGGAGAGACCCAGTACTTC.

This clonotype was seen repeatedly, ten times or more. The genes are TRBV5-1 and TRBJ2-5; D might be TRBD2 (5 bases). The CDR3 has 16 amino acids. V was shortened by 1 base and J by 4 bases, with 17 bases between the two germline ends. Germline assignment: CDR1 SGHRS and CDR2 YFSETQ. The CDR3 protein is CASSLSPSRNLETQYF. The CDR3 nucleotides are TGCGCCAGCAGCTTGTCCCCTAGCCGTAACCTAGAGACCCAGTACTTC.

The rearrangement uses TRBV20-1 and TRBJ2-1; D gene uncertain. Trimming cost V 6 bases and J 9 bases, with 12 bases left between them. This CDR3 is built from 11 residues. Looked up from germline, CDR1 is DFQATT and CDR2 is SNEGSKA (reference sequence). Written as DNA, the CDR3 is TGCAGTGCCCTATTGGGCGGTGAGCAGTTCTTC. Its protein is CSALLGGEQFF.

CDR3 in DNA: TGTGCCACCAGTGACCCCGGGTCCTCCTACAATGAGCAGTACTTC. Its protein is CATSDPGSSYNEQYF. The V and J genes are TRBV24-1 and TRBJ2-1; D is unresolved. Gene TRBJ2-7 matches the end of the DNA better, so the J call may be wrong. The CDR3 spans 15 residues. CDR1 is KGHDR and CDR2 is SFDVKD in the germline V gene.

This clonotype was counted only a few times. This sequence joins TRBV5-1 and TRBJ2-7, with D possibly being TRBD2 (6 bases). There are 14 residues in the CDR3. V was cut by 4 bases and J by 1 base, with 12 bases left in between. The germline CDR1 and CDR2 sequences are SGHRS and YFSETQ. This chain's CDR3 is CASSLHRESYEQYF. The CDR3 bases are TGCGCCAGCAGCCTACACCGGGAGTCCTACGAGCAGTACTTC.

This clonotype was observed a few times. The chain has TRBV5-1 and TRBJ2-3; unclear D gene. The CDR3 consists of 13 residues. The germline gives CDR1 SGHRS, CDR2 YFSETQ. With 7 bases removed from V and 2 bases from J, the gap between germline ends came to 11 bases. The CDR3 DNA is TGCGCCAGCGGCCTGCGGCTCACAGATACGCAGTATTTT. It translates to CASGLRLTDTQYF. Variable domain in full (rest from reference TRBV5-1 and TRBJ2-3): KAGVTQTPRYLIKTRGQQVTLSCSPISGHRSVSWYQQTPGQGLQFLFEYFSETQRNKGNFPGRFSGRQFSNSRSEMNVSTLELGDSALYLCASGLRLTDTQYFGPGTRLTVL.

This clonotype was seen once. The chain carries TRBV5-1 and TRBJ2-1; tentatively, D is TRBD2 (7 bases). Germline CDR1 SGHRS, CDR2 YFSETQ. The CDR3 runs 15 residues. V lost 4 bases to trimming and J lost 4 bases, with 15 bases between them. CDR3 residues: CASSDGGAVYNEQFF. CDR3 bases: TGCGCCAGCAGCGATGGGGGGGCCGTGTACAATGAGCAGTTCTTC.

This clonotype was found a few times. The V gene is TRBV24-1, the J gene TRBJ2-3, with 7 bases lining up with TRBD2. Trimming cost V 9 bases and J 1 base; bases outside gene matches: 3. There are 13 residues in the CDR3. Germline lookup yields CDR1 KGHDR and CDR2 SFDVKD. The CDR3 here is CATRAGGTDTQYF. CDR3 coding DNA: TGTGCCACCCGCGCGGGAGGCACAGATACGCAGTATTTT.

Many counts were recorded for this clonotype. The rearrangement links TRBV27 to TRBJ2-1; no clear D. The germline CDR1 and CDR2 sequences are MNHEY and SMNVEV (reference sequence). V was clipped by 6 bases and J by 0 bases, with 12 bases between them. The CDR3 covers 15 residues. CDR3 sequence reads: CASSLRLSSYNEQFF. CDR3 sequence (DNA): TGTGCCAGCAGCCTGAGGCTGAGCTCCTACAATGAGCAGTTCTTC.

The rearrangement links TRBV6-5 to TRBJ2-1; D uncertain. CDR3 length equals 17 residues. Looked up from germline, CDR1 is MNHEY and CDR2 is SVGAGI. The V end was cut by 2 bases, the J end by 0 bases, with 14 bases between. In nucleotides, the CDR3 is TGTGCCAGCAGTTACGTGATAGGGCTCGGCTCCTACAATGAGCAGTTCTTC. As protein: CASSYVIGLGSYNEQFF.